This T cell receptor (beta chain) is from a study of T cell responses to AZD1222 COVID-19 vaccine. Overall study context: Second-dose schedules of about 4 or about 12 weeks were combined.

Measured with immunoSEQ multiplex PCR; TCRdb has only the in-frame clones, and not every one. The sample includes under 95,000 clones, about 86% of them seen just once. Notes on this clone: What it binds is not known.

Overall study results and limits: Sampling captured repertoires only after the peak T cell response.

CDR1 is KGHSH and CDR2 is LQKENI in the germline V gene. V trimming: 5 bases; J trimming: 1 base; junction bases outside the gene matches: 6. There are 16 residues in the CDR3. This chain links TRBV18 with TRBJ2-2; 8 bases align to TRBD1. The TCR was taken from an adult in good health. Material: peripheral blood, obtained on day 0 of AZD1222 vaccination. The chain's CDR3 is CASSSSDRVNTGELFF. As DNA, the CDR3 is TGTGCCAGCTCATCCTCGGACAGGGTGAACACCGGGGAGCTGTTTTTT.